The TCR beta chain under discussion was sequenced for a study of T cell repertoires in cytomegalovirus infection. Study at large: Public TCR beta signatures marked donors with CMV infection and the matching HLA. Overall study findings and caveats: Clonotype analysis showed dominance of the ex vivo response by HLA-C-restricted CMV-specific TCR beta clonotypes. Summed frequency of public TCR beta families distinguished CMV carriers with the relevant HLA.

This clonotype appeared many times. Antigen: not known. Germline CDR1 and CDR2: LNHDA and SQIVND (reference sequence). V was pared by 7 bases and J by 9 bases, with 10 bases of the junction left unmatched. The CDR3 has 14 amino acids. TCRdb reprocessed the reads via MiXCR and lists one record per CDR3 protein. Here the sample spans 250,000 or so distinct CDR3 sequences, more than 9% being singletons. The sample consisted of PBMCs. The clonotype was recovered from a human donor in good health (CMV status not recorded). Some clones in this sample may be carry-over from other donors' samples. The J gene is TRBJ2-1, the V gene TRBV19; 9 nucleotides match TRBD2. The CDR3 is CASKSAGGLSEQFF. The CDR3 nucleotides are TGTGCCAGTAAGTCCGCGGGAGGGCTTAGTGAGCAGTTCTTC.